Given below is one T cell receptor beta chain in context. Its antigen remains unknown. This CDR3 is 15 amino acids long. Trimming stripped 2 bases from V and 2 bases from J, with 12 bases between. Germline CDR1 reads SGHTA; CDR2 reads FQGTGA. These data come from a study of siplizumab effects on memory and regulatory T cells. Around 100,000 TCR templates per sample were sequenced. Using immunoSEQ multiplex PCR, the repertoire was profiled, and TCRdb retains in-frame clones only, with some absent. The sample holds tens of thousands of clones, 96% seen once. Whole-study results and caveats: Only a minority of proliferating CD4+ or CD8+ clones had an assignable naive or memory phenotype, with roughly 80-95% lacking one. Suppressive activity of Tregs proliferating in siplizumab cultures remained unconfirmed. Mappable CD4+ clones that were alloreactive averaged 68.8% Treg-derived with siplizumab versus roughly 25% in controls.

This TCR came from a human donor in good health. Input material: naive CD8+ T cells sorted from blood. This sequence joins TRBV7-3 and TRBJ1-1, with D unclear. CDR3 DNA sequence: TGTGCCAGCAGCTTAGAAACGGGAGGCAACACTGAAGCTTTCTTT. Translated, it gives CASSLETGGNTEAFF.